One sample yielded the 15 T cell receptor beta chains listed below, sequenced in a study of blood T cell repertoires in COVID-19 (dated by TCRdb to the early 2020s). Receptor libraries were prepared by the immunoSEQ multiplex PCR assay. TCRdb provides this immuneACCESS table in a form limited to in-frame rearrangements. Some clones are lacking; in checked studies, under half of them reflect an unresolved V gene, and why the rest are absent is not known. This sample holds 260,000 or so clones; 85% to 90% were observed only once. The top ten clones comprise around 16% of the sample. The material sequenced was PBMCs or T cells enriched from blood (not recorded which). The origin of the receptors is a man in his late teens or twenties who had recovered from COVID-19.

This chain connects TRBV19 to TRBJ1-5; tentatively, D is TRBD1 (6 bases). V was cut by 3 bases and J by 2 bases, with 23 bases left in between. The CDR3 sequence is 19 residues long. CDR1 is LNHDA, CDR2 SQIVND, per germline (reference sequence). CDR3 in DNA: TGTGCCAGTAGTATCCGGGCCCAGGGGTCGATAGTTGGCAATCAGCCCCAGCATTTT. This encodes CASSIRAQGSIVGNQPQHF.

This rearrangement joins TRBV5-1 to TRBJ1-2; 9 bases are shared with TRBD1. The J segment lost 7 bases and the V segment lost 3 bases, leaving 4 bases of the junction unmatched. In germline, CDR1 is SGHRS, CDR2 YFSETQ. This CDR3 has 13 amino acids. This CDR3 is CASSSGQGSGYTF. In DNA form, the CDR3 reads TGCGCCAGCAGCTCAGGACAGGGGAGTGGCTACACCTTC.

The V and J genes are TRBV6-1 and TRBJ1-6; 8 bases match TRBD1. The CDR3 runs to 15 residues. V was clipped by 3 bases and J by 7 bases; unmatched bases: 5. Germline V gene data show CDR1 as MNHNS and CDR2 as SASEGT. The CDR3 sequence is CASSESQGANSPLHF. Here the CDR3 DNA reads TGTGCCAGCAGTGAGAGTCAGGGGGCAAATTCACCCCTCCACTTT.

The count of this clone is one. J is TRBJ1-2 and V is TRBV19; the D gene is possibly TRBD1 (6 bases). The CDR3 sequence is 17 residues long. Per germline, CDR1 LNHDA and CDR2 SQIVND (reference sequence). V lost 4 bases to trimming and J lost 3 bases, with 21 bases between them. The CDR3 region has the DNA TGTGCCAGTAGTAAAGGCCCCAACAGGGTGGGTGACTATGGCTACACCTTC. Its translation: CASSKGPNRVGDYGYTF.

CDR3 sequence: CAIPAGEKLFF. As DNA, the CDR3 is TGTGCCATCCCAGCGGGGGAAAAACTGTTTTTT. The chain uses TRBV2 and TRBJ1-4; no reliable D call. V gave up 10 bases and J gave up 8 bases, with 11 bases separating them. The CDR3 extends over 11 amino acids. Germline V gene sequence: CDR1 SNHLY, CDR2 FYNNEI.

This chain links TRBV2 with TRBJ1-4; D gene unclear. This CDR3 region has 15 residues. The V end lost 2 bases, the J end lost 5 bases, and 12 bases lay between the germline ends. Germline V gene sequence: CDR1 SNHLY, CDR2 FYNNEI. The CDR3 is CASSELRVRNEKLFF. CDR3 nucleotide sequence: TGTGCCAGCAGTGAACTGAGGGTCAGAAATGAAAAACTGTTTTTT.

V and J are TRBV21-1 and TRBJ1-1. TRBV21-1 is recorded as a pseudogene. There are 14 residues in the CDR3. This chain's CDR3 is CASSTLTCGTEAFF. The CDR3 nucleotides are TGTGCCAGCAGCACTTTGACTTGTGGCACTGAAGCTTTCTTT.

The CDR3 region has the DNA TGTGCCAGCAGGCTGACTAGCGGGAGAGGCAATGAGCAGTTCTTC. The encoded protein is CASRLTSGRGNEQFF. The chain is built from TRBV11-2 and TRBJ2-1; 12 bases agree with TRBD2. J lost 6 bases, V lost 6 bases, and 6 bases had no gene match. Germline loops: CDR1 SGHAT, CDR2 FQNNGV. The CDR3 covers 15 residues.

V is TRBV11-2 and J is TRBJ2-1; 9 bases are a match to TRBD2. The CDR3 is made up of 16 amino acids. V gave up 0 bases and J gave up 4 bases; unmatched junction bases: 4. In germline, CDR1 is SGHAT, CDR2 FQNNGV. This CDR3 reads CASSLEAGGYYNEQFF. DNA of the CDR3: TGTGCCAGCAGCTTAGAAGCGGGAGGCTATTACAATGAGCAGTTCTTC.

The V and J genes are TRBV3-1 (or the pseudogene TRBV3-2) and TRBJ2-3; D unclear. Looked up from germline, CDR1 is LGHDT and CDR2 is YNNKEL (reference sequence). Trimming left V 0 bases short and J 8 bases short, with 9 bases between. This CDR3 contains 13 residues. The CDR3 is CASSQDTRGTQYF. The CDR3, as DNA: TGTGCCAGCAGCCAAGATACGAGAGGTACGCAGTATTTT.

This clone was found once. The CDR3 reads CASSPLGDTSYNEQFF. The CDR3 DNA is TGTGCCAGCAGCCCGCTGGGGGACACGAGCTACAATGAGCAGTTCTTC. The chain couples TRBV4-2 to TRBJ2-1; weak D call: TRBD1 (6 bases). CDR1 and CDR2 (germline): LGHNA, YNFKEQ. This CDR3 comprises 16 residues. Deletions cut 4 bases from V and 3 bases from J, with 16 bases between.

The chain couples TRBV5-4 to TRBJ2-5, with D possibly being TRBD1 (6 bases). CDR1 and CDR2 (germline): SGHNT, YYREEE (reference sequence). Between the trimmed V and J ends, which lost 4 bases and 0 bases, there was a span of 10 bases. This CDR3 spans 14 amino acids. The chain's CDR3 is CASSDRQDQETQYF. The DNA for the CDR3 is TGTGCCAGCAGCGATCGACAGGACCAAGAGACCCAGTACTTC.

CDR3 coding DNA: TGTGCCAGCAGCTCCCCCGACAGGGCGACCACTGAAGCTTTCTTT. Amino acids: CASSSPDRATTEAFF. The chain recombines TRBV4-2 with TRBJ1-1; 7 bases fit TRBD1. Unmatched junction bases numbered 10, after V lost 5 bases and J lost 4 bases. Per germline, CDR1 LGHNA and CDR2 YNFKEQ. This CDR3 is built from 15 residues.

This chain uses TRBV10-3 with TRBJ1-4, with 7 nucleotides matching TRBD1. The CDR3 is made up of 15 amino acids. Looked up from germline, CDR1 is ENHRY and CDR2 is SYGVKD. Trimming cost V 5 bases and J 7 bases; bases outside gene matches: 10. The CDR3 protein is CAISNIDRVGEKLFF. For the CDR3, the DNA is TGTGCCATCAGTAACATTGACAGGGTGGGTGAAAAACTGTTTTTT.

This chain uses TRBV19 with TRBJ2-1, with 7 bases that match TRBD2. This CDR3 has 15 amino acids. The junction had 6 bases not matched to a gene; V was cut back by 3 bases and J by 4 bases. Germline lookup yields CDR1 LNHDA and CDR2 SQIVND (reference sequence). This CDR3 is CASSMAAGAYNEQFF. The CDR3 DNA sequence: TGTGCCAGTAGTATGGCTGCGGGAGCTTACAATGAGCAGTTCTTC.